This record looks at one T cell receptor beta chain sequence and its context. The CDR3 consists of 16 residues. V lost 6 bases and J lost 3; bases outside the gene matches: 9. Germline values: CDR1 SNHLY, CDR2 FYNNEI. This record comes from a study of cytomegalovirus exposure and HLA in healthy donors. The study ran its PCR with 60 Vbeta and 13 Jbeta primers. The method was immunoSEQ multiplex PCR; TCRdb's version includes in-frame clones alone and lacks a portion of them. This table holds just over 65,000 clones, roughly four fifths found once. The sequence was obtained from a human donor in good health. The specimen was PBMCs. The V call is TRBV2, the J call TRBJ2-5; 11 positions match TRBD2. The CDR3 DNA reads TGTGCCAGCAGGGCGCTAGCGGGGGGCGCCGAAGAGACCCAGTACTTC. As protein: CASRALAGGAEETQYF.